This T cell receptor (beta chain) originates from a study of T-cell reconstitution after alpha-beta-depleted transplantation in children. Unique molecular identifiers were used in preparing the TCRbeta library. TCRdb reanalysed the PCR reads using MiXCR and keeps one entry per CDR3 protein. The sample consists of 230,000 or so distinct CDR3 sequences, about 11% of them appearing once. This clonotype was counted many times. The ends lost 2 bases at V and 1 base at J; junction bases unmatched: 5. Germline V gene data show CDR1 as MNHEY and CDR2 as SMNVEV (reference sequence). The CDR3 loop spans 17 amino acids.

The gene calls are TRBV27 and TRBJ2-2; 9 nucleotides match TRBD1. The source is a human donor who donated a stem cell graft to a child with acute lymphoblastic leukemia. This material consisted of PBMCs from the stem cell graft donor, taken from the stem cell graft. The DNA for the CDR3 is TGTGCCAGCAGTTTACTTCCGGGACAGGGGAACACCGGGGAGCTGTTTTTT. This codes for CASSLLPGQGNTGELFF.